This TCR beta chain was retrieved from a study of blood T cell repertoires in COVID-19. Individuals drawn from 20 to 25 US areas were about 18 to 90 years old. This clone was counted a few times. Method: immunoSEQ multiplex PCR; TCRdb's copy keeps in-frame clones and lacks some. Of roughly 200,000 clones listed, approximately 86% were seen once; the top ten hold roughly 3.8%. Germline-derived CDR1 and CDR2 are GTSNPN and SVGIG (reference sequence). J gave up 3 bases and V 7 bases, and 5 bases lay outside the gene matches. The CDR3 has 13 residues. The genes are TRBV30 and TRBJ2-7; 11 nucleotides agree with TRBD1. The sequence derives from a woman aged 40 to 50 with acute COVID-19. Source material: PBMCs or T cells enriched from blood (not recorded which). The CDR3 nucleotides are TGTGCCTCGACCGGGACAGGGGGCTACGAGCAGTACTTC. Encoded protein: CASTGTGGYEQYF.